The 3 T cell receptor beta chains below were found in one sample sequenced in a study of blood T cell repertoires in COVID-19 (dated by TCRdb to 2018 to 2021). The method was the immunoSEQ multiplex PCR assay. TCRdb obtained this table from immuneACCESS and retained in-frame rearrangements with V and J assigned. These tables miss some clones; where compared with another copy, unresolved V genes account for less than half of the shortfall, and the remainder is unexplained. The sample table holds roughly 250,000 clones, of which over 75% were seen once. The top ten hold 8.6% of the sample. Sequencing used peripheral blood. Receptors originate from a human donor in a cohort sampled during active COVID-19.

The V and J genes are TRBV11-2 and TRBJ1-6, with 10 bases matching TRBD1. CDR3 length: 17 residues. Germline values: CDR1 SGHAT, CDR2 FQNNGV. V lost 5 bases to trimming and J lost 1 base; unmatched junction nucleotides: 5. Written as DNA, the CDR3 is TGTGCCAGCAGCCTCGGGACAGGGGTTTCCTATAATTCACCCCTCCACTTT. As protein: CASSLGTGVSYNSPLHF.

In this sample, this clone turned up once. At one boundary the junction diverges from the germline segment, which might be a read error. The chain carries TRBV7-7 and TRBJ2-3; 12 bases are a match to TRBD2. Germline loops: CDR1 SSHAT, CDR2 FNYEAQ (reference sequence). The CDR3 spans 15 residues. The CDR3 here is CASSTTSGGGDTQYF. Here the CDR3 DNA reads TGTGCTAGCAGCACGACTAGCGGGGGCGGAGATACGCAGTATTTT.

The chain links TRBV19 to TRBJ1-6; D possibly corresponds to TRBD1 (5 bases). V was clipped by 4 bases and J by 5 bases, with 15 bases between them. Per germline, CDR1 LNHDA and CDR2 SQIVND (reference sequence). CDR3 length: 16 amino acids. CDR3 loop: CASSTLRTGDNSPLHF. The CDR3 DNA sequence: TGTGCCAGTAGTACTTTACGGACGGGGGATAATTCACCCCTCCACTTT.